This T cell receptor beta chain was documented in a study of blood T cell repertoires in COVID-19. For the study at large: Sample material is recorded as cDNA or gDNA derived from T cells, B-cell-depleted T cells, or PBMCs.

Method: immunoSEQ multiplex PCR; TCRdb's copy keeps in-frame clones and lacks some. The table lists fewer than 150,000 clones, roughly 86% of them singletons. CDR1 LNHDA and CDR2 SQIVND come from the germline V gene (reference sequence). Trimming took off 7 bases at V and 0 bases at J, with 16 bases between the two ends. The length of the CDR3 is 16 residues. Input material: peripheral blood. This chain connects TRBV19 to TRBJ2-1, with D maybe TRBD1 (5 bases). The clonotype comes from a human donor in a cohort sampled during active COVID-19. The CDR3 bases are TGTGCCAGTACCGTAGGGGATTTTGCCTCCTACAATGAGCAGTTCTTC. Translation gives CASTVGDFASYNEQFF.